This T cell receptor (beta chain) was captured in a study of shared clonotypes between healthy human individuals. Study-wide background: Each donor contributed plates that comprised three CD4 naive, three CD4 memory, two CD8 naive and one CD8 memory.

Trimming cost V 0 bases and J 10 bases, with 9 bases left between them. The CDR3 contains 12 residues. Germline loops: CDR1 SGHRS, CDR2 YFSETQ. Comments on this clone: As yet, its antigen is unknown.

Notes on the study in general: The authors expected sequencing depth to affect clonotype sharing among donors.

At the deep level, the assay was run. Using immunoSEQ multiplex PCR, the repertoire was profiled, and TCRdb retains in-frame clones only, with some absent. Here the sample spans about 2.4 million clones, approximately 93% being singletons. Participating donors were healthy, HIV-negative adults free of recent acute infections or vaccinations. The TCR comes from a man between 18 and 35 years old in good health. Some clones in this sample may be carry-over from other donors' samples. The chain links TRBV5-1 to TRBJ2-3; no reliable D call. Sequencing was performed on naive CD4+ T cells from PBMCs. Documented subset: CD45RA+ positively selected. The DNA for the CDR3 is TGCGCCAGCAGCTTGGACTGGGCAGCGCAGTATTTT. It is translated as CASSLDWAAQYF.